These T cell receptor beta chains were read from a single sample in a study of response to subunit inactivated influenza vaccine. TCRdb re-called the RT-PCR reads with MiXCR, one entry per CDR3 protein. The sample has hundreds of thousands of distinct CDR3 sequences, 10% to 11% seen once. The sequences come from PBMCs from blood, collected roughly 6 weeks after vaccination. All receptors come from a man aged 45 to 65 who received an inactivated influenza vaccine. CDR3s include the opening cysteine and the closing phenylalanine or tryptophan. The order of the fields is CDR3 protein, J gene, V gene.

CDR3aa: CASSSQGARQYF
j_gene: TRBJ2-3
v_gene: TRBV7-2

CDR3aa: CASSPAGYGYTF
j_gene: TRBJ1-2
v_gene: TRBV28

CDR3aa: CASGSTGAQYNEQFF
j_gene: TRBJ2-1
v_gene: TRBV12-3/TRBV12-4

CDR3aa: CASSPPRTGTVPNEQYF
j_gene: TRBJ2-7
v_gene: TRBV18

CDR3aa: CSARDLVQGRDEKLFF
j_gene: TRBJ1-4
v_gene: TRBV20-1

CDR3aa: CAGEGRQGRTGELFF
j_gene: TRBJ2-2
v_gene: TRBV24-1

CDR3aa: CASSLAGTGLTGANVLTF
j_gene: TRBJ2-6
v_gene: TRBV5-1

CDR3aa: CIAAGQSYEQYF
j_gene: TRBJ2-7
v_gene: TRBV29-1

CDR3aa: CASKFLAGEEEQFF
j_gene: TRBJ2-1
v_gene: TRBV27

CDR3aa: CASGAGADTQYF
j_gene: TRBJ2-3
v_gene: TRBV3-1

CDR3aa: CASSPGPTGRFGTDTQYF
j_gene: TRBJ2-3
v_gene: TRBV18

CDR3aa: CSARTGQGGNTIYF
j_gene: TRBJ1-3
v_gene: TRBV20-1

CDR3aa: CSAPRYQDSYEQYF
j_gene: TRBJ2-7
v_gene: TRBV20-1

CDR3aa: CASSRGLAALRDTQYF
j_gene: TRBJ2-3
v_gene: TRBV7-2

CDR3aa: CASSQRSGQETQYF
j_gene: TRBJ2-5
v_gene: TRBV3-1

CDR3aa: CAISAGGASYEQYF
j_gene: TRBJ2-7
v_gene: TRBV10-3

CDR3aa: CATSPRSGGTFEQYF
j_gene: TRBJ2-7
v_gene: TRBV15

CDR3aa: CASSVQGQLTPGELFF
j_gene: TRBJ2-2
v_gene: TRBV28